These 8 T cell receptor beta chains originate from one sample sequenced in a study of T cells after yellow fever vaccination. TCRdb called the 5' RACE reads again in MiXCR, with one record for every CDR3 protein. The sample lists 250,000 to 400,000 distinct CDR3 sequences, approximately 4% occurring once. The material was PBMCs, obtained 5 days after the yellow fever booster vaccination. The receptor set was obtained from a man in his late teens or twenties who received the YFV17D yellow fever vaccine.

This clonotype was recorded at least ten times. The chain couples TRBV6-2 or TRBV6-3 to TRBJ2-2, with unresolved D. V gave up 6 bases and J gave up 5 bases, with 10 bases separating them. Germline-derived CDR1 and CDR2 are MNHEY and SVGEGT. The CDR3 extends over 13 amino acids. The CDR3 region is CASSRKRTGELFF. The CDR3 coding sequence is TGTGCCAGCAGCCGTAAAAGGACCGGGGAGCTGTTTTTT.

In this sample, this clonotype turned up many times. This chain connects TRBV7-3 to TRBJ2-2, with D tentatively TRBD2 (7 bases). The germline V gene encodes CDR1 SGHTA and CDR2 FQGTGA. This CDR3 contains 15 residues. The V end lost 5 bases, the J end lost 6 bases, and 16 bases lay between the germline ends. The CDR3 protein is CASSPTRGGAGELFF. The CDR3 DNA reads TGTGCCAGCAGCCCGACGAGGGGGGGGGCCGGGGAGCTGTTTTTT.

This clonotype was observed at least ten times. The CDR3 region has the DNA TGCAGCGTTGAAGGGGCAGGGGGAGAGACCCAGTACTTC. Its translation is CSVEGAGGETQYF. This chain connects TRBV29-1 to TRBJ2-5; 7 bases are shared with TRBD1. J gave up 4 bases and V 1 base, and 3 bases lay outside the gene matches. Germline V gene sequence: CDR1 SQVTM, CDR2 ANQGSEA. CDR3 size: 13 residues.

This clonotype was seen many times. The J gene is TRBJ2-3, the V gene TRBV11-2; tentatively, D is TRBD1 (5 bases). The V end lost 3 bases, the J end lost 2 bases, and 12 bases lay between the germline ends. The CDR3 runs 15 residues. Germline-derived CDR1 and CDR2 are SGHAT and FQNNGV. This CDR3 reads CASSFRTHYTDTQYF. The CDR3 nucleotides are TGTGCCAGCAGCTTCCGGACACACTACACAGATACGCAGTATTTT.

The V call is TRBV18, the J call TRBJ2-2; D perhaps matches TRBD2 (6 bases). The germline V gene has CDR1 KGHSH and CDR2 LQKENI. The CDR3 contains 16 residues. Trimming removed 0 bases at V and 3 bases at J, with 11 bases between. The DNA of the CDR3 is TGTGCCAGCTCACCACCGGGGGGACGGGACACCGGGGAGCTGTTTTTT. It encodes CASSPPGGRDTGELFF.

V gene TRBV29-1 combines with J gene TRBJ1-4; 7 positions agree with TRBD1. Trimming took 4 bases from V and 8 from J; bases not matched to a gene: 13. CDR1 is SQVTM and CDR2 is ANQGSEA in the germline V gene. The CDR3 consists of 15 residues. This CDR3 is CSVAPGTAGGEKLFF. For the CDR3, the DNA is TGCAGCGTTGCACCTGGGACAGCCGGAGGAGAAAAACTGTTTTTT. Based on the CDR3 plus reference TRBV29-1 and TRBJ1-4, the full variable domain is SAVISQKPSRDICQRGTSLTIQCQVDSQVTMMFWYRQQPGQSLTLIATANQGSEATYESGFVIDKFPISRPNLTFSTLTVSNMSPEDSSIYLCSVAPGTAGGEKLFFGSGTQLSVL.

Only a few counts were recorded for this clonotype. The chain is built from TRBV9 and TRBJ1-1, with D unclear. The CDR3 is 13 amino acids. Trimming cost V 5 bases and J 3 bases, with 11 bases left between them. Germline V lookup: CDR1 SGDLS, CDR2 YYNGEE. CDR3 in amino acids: CASSETPYTEAFF. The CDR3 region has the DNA TGTGCCAGCAGTGAGACCCCGTACACTGAAGCTTTCTTT.

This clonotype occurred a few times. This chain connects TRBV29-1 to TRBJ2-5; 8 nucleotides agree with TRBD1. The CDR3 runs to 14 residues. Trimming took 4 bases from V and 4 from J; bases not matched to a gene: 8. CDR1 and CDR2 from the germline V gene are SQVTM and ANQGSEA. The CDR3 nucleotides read TGCAGCGTTGTGTTGACAGGACAGGGAGAGACCCAGTACTTC. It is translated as CSVVLTGQGETQYF.